This entry describes one T cell receptor beta chain. The antigen is undetermined. The repertoire was sequenced with immunoSEQ multiplex PCR; TCRdb's copy has only in-frame clones and lacks some. The data show fewer than 90,000 clones, with 93% seen just once and roughly 6.4% held by the top ten. The sample is drawn from a study of OX40 agonist ivuxolimab in advanced cancers. Across the whole study: Ivuxolimab is an agonistic anti-OX40 (CD134) antibody, and patients were treated with it.

Findings and caveats of the study: Which antigen the expanded peripheral T cells recognized is unknown. Some nonresponders also had low normalized T-cell clonal expansion.

Per germline, CDR1 SQVTM and CDR2 ANQGSEA. There are 14 residues in the CDR3. Trimming at V came to 4 bases and at J to 5 bases, leaving 6 bases not matched to a gene. This sample comprised CD4+ or CD8+ T cells sorted from blood, obtained in a trial of the OX40 agonist ivuxolimab. The V and J genes are TRBV29-1 and TRBJ2-1, with 9 bases matching TRBD1. This receptor was identified in an adult with an advanced solid tumor such as melanoma, head and neck, liver or kidney cancer. The CDR3 protein is CSVVNWDRDNEQFF. CDR3 DNA sequence: TGCAGCGTTGTAAATTGGGACAGGGACAATGAGCAGTTCTTC.